This T cell receptor beta chain was identified during a study of blood T cells in healthy people across ages. The J segment lost 10 bases and the V segment lost 3 bases, leaving 2 bases of the junction unmatched. Germline V gene lookup returns CDR1 ENHRY and CDR2 SYGVKD. This CDR3 comprises 13 residues. Overall study findings and caveats: CMV status of donors was not determined, possibly confounding expanded clonotype changes. Researchers said unsorted PBMCs prevented a conclusive naive versus antigen-experienced comparison.

Healthy Russian Caucasian donors spanned ages about 6 to 95 years. This clonotype was detected once. Its antigen is as yet unknown. PCR was performed a second time for about 6 to 11 cycles using a sample-barcoded 5' primer and a J-beta primer mix. A template-switch adaptor with 12 random nucleotides tagged each cDNA molecule. In TCRdb, the 5' RACE reads were re-called with MiXCR into one record per CDR3 protein. Among hundreds of thousands of distinct CDR3 sequences listed, 32% were seen once. The source of this sequence is a woman of 80 years or more in good health. The V call is TRBV10-3, the J call TRBJ1-6, with 8 bases fitting TRBD1. Specimen: blood. CDR3 in amino acids: CAISDTGGSPLHF. The CDR3 DNA is TGTGCCATCAGTGACACAGGGGGATCACCCCTCCACTTT.